Given below is one T cell receptor beta chain in context. Time point in this sample: persistent/refractory GD, antithyroid drugs over 5 years with positive TRAb. Following extraction of RNA from PBMCs, that RNA was used to make the TCR library. The data were obtained in a study of regulatory T cells in long-lasting Graves disease. V gave up 3 bases and J gave up 4 bases; unmatched junction bases: 4. The CDR3 is made up of 14 amino acids. Germline CDR1 reads SEHNR; CDR2 reads FQNEAQ (reference sequence). To make TCR beta libraries, researchers used iRepertoire HTBI primers and Arm-PCR of CDR3 regions. TCRdb passed the multiplex PCR reads through MiXCR, listing each CDR3 protein once. The sample lists some 330,000 distinct CDR3 sequences; approximately 25% were seen once.

The source material was peripheral blood mononuclear cells (PBMCs), sampled when the disease was refractory, from a patient treated with antithyroid drugs. V and J are TRBV7-9 and TRBJ2-3; 7 bases match TRBD1. The TCR sequence derives from a woman aged 35 to 49 with Graves disease. In DNA, the CDR3 is TGTGCCAGCAGCTTCACAGGGGTCGCAGATACGCAGTATTTT. Protein sequence: CASSFTGVADTQYF.